The 16 T cell receptor beta chains listed next were all sequenced from one sample in a study of metastatic and nonmetastatic thyroid tumors. Each patient came to thyroid surgery without any prior treatment (of any kind). With MiXCR, TCRdb called clones anew from the PCR reads. The data show about 40,000 clones, with about 16% seen just once and approximately 3.8% held by the top ten. The sample was blood. The source of these receptors is a female donor with papillary thyroid cancer or a benign thyroid nodule (not recorded which). Some clones in this sample may be carry-over from other donors' samples.

In regard to this clone: A much larger clone lies one base from this, so it may be a read error. The rearrangement uses TRBV6-6 and TRBJ2-3, with a tentative D call TRBD1 (6 bases). This CDR3 contains 18 residues. Germline V gene sequence: CDR1 MNHNY, CDR2 SVGAGI (reference sequence). V was shortened by 5 bases and J by 0 bases, with 21 bases between the two germline ends. CDR3: CASSNPSRTATSTDTQYF. Here the CDR3 DNA reads TGTGCCAGCAGTAATCCATCCCGGACAGCGACTAGCACAGATACGCAGTATTTT.

Many counts were recorded for this clone. The junction does not match germline at one end; this may be a read error. This chain joins TRBV11-1 and TRBJ2-3; 10 positions match TRBD1. This CDR3 comprises 15 residues. Germline values: CDR1 SGHAT, CDR2 FQDESV (reference sequence). The CDR3 spells CASSLGTGGTDTQYF. DNA for the CDR3: TGTGCCAGCAGTTTAGGGACAGGGGGCACAGATACGCAGTATTTT. The full variable domain, with the rest looked up from reference TRBV11-1 and TRBJ2-3, is EAEVAQSPRYKITEKSQAVAFWCDPISGHATLYWYRQILGQGPELLVQFQDESVVDDSQLPKDRFSAERLKGVDSTLKIQPAELGDSAMYLCASSLGTGGTDTQYFGPGTRLTVL.

This clone came up many times. The V and J genes are TRBV12-3 or TRBV12-4 and TRBJ1-2; a weak D match, TRBD1 (6 bases). V gave up 10 bases and J gave up 0 bases, with 12 bases separating them. The CDR3 runs to 13 residues. Here the CDR3 reads CATPDSSNYGYTF. The DNA for the CDR3 is TGTGCCACCCCGGACAGCTCTAACTATGGCTACACCTTC.

This clone was found a few times. A much larger clone differs by one base, so this may be a read error. CDR3 coding DNA: TGTGCCAGCAGCGTCTGCCTGGGGGGGGCTAGCACAGATACGCAGTATTTT. Amino acid sequence: CASSVCLGGASTDTQYF. The chain combines TRBV9 with TRBJ2-3; TRBD2 might be the D (7 bases). CDR3 length equals 17 residues. Trimming cost V 2 bases and J 0 bases, with 16 bases left between them. CDR1 SGDLS and CDR2 YYNGEE come from the germline V gene.

Details on this clone: Germline and junction disagree at one end, which may indicate a read error. V gene TRBV11-1 combines with J gene TRBJ2-3, with 7 bases matching TRBD1. The CDR3 is 18 amino acids. Germline V lookup: CDR1 SGHAT, CDR2 FQDESV (reference sequence). For the CDR3, the DNA is TGTGCCAGTAGCTCGGGAAGAAGGGGGCTCTTGAGCACAGATACGCAGTATTTT. Protein: CASSSGRRGLLSTDTQYF.

Ten or more counts support this clone. CDR3 DNA sequence: TGTGCCAGCAGCTCCGGCGGGGTGATTCAAGAGACCCAGTACTTC. Protein product: CASSSGGVIQETQYF. The chain employs TRBV3-1 and TRBJ2-5; weak D call: TRBD2 (6 bases). Per germline, CDR1 LGHDT and CDR2 YNNKEL (reference sequence). This CDR3 is built from 15 residues. V was pared by 5 bases and J by 2 bases, with 15 bases between.

This chain joins TRBV20-1 and TRBJ1-2; 7 bases align to TRBD1. The CDR3 has 15 residues. CDR1 is DFQATT, CDR2 SNEGSKA, per germline (reference sequence). The ends lost 3 bases at V and 4 bases at J; junction bases unmatched: 11. This CDR3 is CSASGTARLGYGYTF. The CDR3 DNA reads as TGCAGTGCTAGCGGGACAGCCCGACTAGGCTATGGCTACACCTTC.

This clone was recorded at least ten times. This sequence joins TRBV28 and TRBJ2-7; D may be TRBD2 (5 bases). V was shortened by 6 bases and J by 4 bases, with 19 bases between the two germline ends. The CDR3 covers 15 residues. The germline V gene has CDR1 MDHEN and CDR2 SYDVKM. CDR3 DNA: TGTGCCAGCAGCCCCGGGCTAACTAGTGGATACGAGCAGTACTTC. This encodes CASSPGLTSGYEQYF.

This clone was recorded many times. The DNA for the CDR3 is TGTGCCAGCAGCCTCAGAGGAGGGACTGGAAACACCATATATTTT. Protein product: CASSLRGGTGNTIYF. V and J are TRBV7-9 and TRBJ1-3; D gene unclear. The CDR3 loop spans 15 amino acids. V shed 5 bases and J shed 2 bases, with 13 bases lying between them. CDR1 is SEHNR, CDR2 FQNEAQ, per germline (reference sequence). Looking up the rest from reference TRBV7-9 and TRBJ1-3 gives the full variable domain: DTGVSQNPRHKITKRGQNVTFRCDPISEHNRLYWYRQTLGQGPEFLTYFQNEAQLEKSRLLSDRFSAERPKGSFSTLEIQRTEQGDSAMYLCASSLRGGTGNTIYFGEGSWLTVV.

The sample holds a few counts of this clone. A read error may explain this, as a much larger clone is one base away. The gene calls are TRBV6-2 or TRBV6-3 and TRBJ2-5, with 8 positions matching TRBD2. This CDR3 region has 15 residues. The germline V gene encodes CDR1 MNHEY and CDR2 SVGEGT. Here the CDR3 DNA reads TGTGCCAGCAGTCACCGGGGGGGCCGGGAAGAGAACCAGTACTTC. It translates to CASSHRGGREENQYF.

The sample holds many counts of this clone. V usage is TRBV7-9 and J usage is TRBJ2-7, with D uncertain. The germline V gene encodes CDR1 SEHNR and CDR2 FQNEAQ (reference sequence). Trimming took off 5 bases at V and 4 bases at J, with 9 bases between the two ends. This CDR3 is 12 amino acids long. In DNA, the CDR3 is TGTGCCAGCAGCCCCGATGGTTACGAGCAGTACTTC. Its translation is CASSPDGYEQYF. Looking up the rest from reference TRBV7-9 and TRBJ2-7 gives the full variable domain: DTGVSQNPRHKITKRGQNVTFRCDPISEHNRLYWYRQTLGQGPEFLTYFQNEAQLEKSRLLSDRFSAERPKGSFSTLEIQRTEQGDSAMYLCASSPDGYEQYFGPGTRLTVT.

As regards this clone: One junction end disagrees with the germline gene, perhaps due to a read error. V and J are TRBV20-1 and TRBJ1-5; 10 bases are a match to TRBD1. Germline CDR1 is DFQATT and CDR2 is SNEGSKA (reference sequence). The CDR3 has 15 residues. CDR3 in DNA: TGCAGTGCTACCCGAGGACAGGGGGTGGGTCAGCCCAAGCATTTT. It specifies CSATRGQGVGQPKHF.

With regard to this clone: The junction differs from germline at one of its ends, possibly a read error. The rearrangement links TRBV7-8 to TRBJ2-1; unclear D gene. CDR3 length: 15 amino acids. Germline lookup yields CDR1 SGHVS and CDR2 FQNEAQ. CDR3 protein: CASSPGSASYSEHFF. CDR3 in DNA: TGTGCCAGCAGCCCGGGCTCTGCCTCATACAGTGAGCATTTCTTC.

Remarks on this clone: A much bigger clone sits one base away, suggesting this may be a read error. The V gene is TRBV29-1, the J gene TRBJ2-1; 9 nucleotides match TRBD1. The CDR3 has 13 residues. In germline, CDR1 is SQVTM, CDR2 ANQGSEA. The DNA for the CDR3 is TGCACCGGTACAGGGGGCGCCTACAATAAGCAGTTCTTC. It is translated as CTGTGGAYNKQFF.

A few counts support this clone. Relative to the germline gene, one junction end is altered; a read error may explain this. This rearrangement joins TRBV15 to TRBJ2-5; maybe TRBD2 (6 bases). Germline values: CDR1 LNHNV, CDR2 YYDKDF (reference sequence). The CDR3 has 15 residues. In DNA, the CDR3 is TGTGACACCAGCAGAGGGGTTGGGGGGTTGGAGACCAAGTACTTC. The encoded protein is CDTSRGVGGLETKYF.

This clone appeared many times. In DNA form, the CDR3 reads TGTGCCAGCAGCGTAGCGCAGGGGCTCGGGGGCTACACCTTC. As protein: CASSVAQGLGGYTF. The V and J genes are TRBV9 and TRBJ1-2; a possible D gene is TRBD1 (6 bases). V dropped 0 bases and J dropped 8 bases, with 14 bases sitting between them. Per the germline V gene, CDR1 is SGDLS and CDR2 is YYNGEE. The CDR3 contains 14 residues.